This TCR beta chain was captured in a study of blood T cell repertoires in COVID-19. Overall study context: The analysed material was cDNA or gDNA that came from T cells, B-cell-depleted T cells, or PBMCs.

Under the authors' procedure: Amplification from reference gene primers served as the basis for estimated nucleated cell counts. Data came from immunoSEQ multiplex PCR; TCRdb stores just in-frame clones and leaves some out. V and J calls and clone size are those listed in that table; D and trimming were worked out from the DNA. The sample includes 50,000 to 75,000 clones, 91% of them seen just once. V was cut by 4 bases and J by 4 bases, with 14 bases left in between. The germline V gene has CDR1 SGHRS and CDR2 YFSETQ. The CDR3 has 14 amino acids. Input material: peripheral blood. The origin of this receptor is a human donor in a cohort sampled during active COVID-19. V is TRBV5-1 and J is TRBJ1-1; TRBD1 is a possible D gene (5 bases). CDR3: CASSKTAGGTEAFF. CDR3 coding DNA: TGCGCCAGCAGCAAGACAGCGGGGGGCACTGAAGCTTTCTTT.